This TCR beta chain was obtained from a study of T cells expressing NK-cell markers. Study-level results: Clarity on HCMV specificity was lacking for the expanded NKG2C+ T cell clones. Roughly 1.0-8% of CD8+ T cells in roughly six donors belonged to dominant NKG2C+ clonotypes.

A note on this clonotype: Its specificity is not known.

The TCR beta cDNA came from 5'RACE template switching with UMIs. TCRdb re-called the 5' RACE reads and catalogs CDR3 proteins one per entry, DNA excluded. The sample shows about 390,000 distinct CDR3 sequences, and around 10% sits with its ten largest clones. Germline values: CDR1 SGHKS, CDR2 YYEKEE (reference sequence). The CDR3 is made up of 14 amino acids. This clonotype was obtained from a woman aged 45-60 years in good health. V usage is TRBV5-5 and J usage is TRBJ1-2; TCRdb outputs TRBD1, but without DNA this stays unchecked. The specimen sequenced was blood T cells: a sorted CD56 or NKG2C T cell subset, CD4+ or CD8+ T cells, or bulk PBMC T cells (not recorded which). The CDR3 reads CASSDGQGVYGYTF.